This TCR beta chain was recorded in a study of blood T cell repertoires in COVID-19. Across the whole study: Acute and convalescent COVID-19 samples came from the United States, Italy and Spain. T cells, B-cell-depleted T cells, or PBMCs supplied cDNA or gDNA.

In the study's own analysis: Researchers report that nucleated cell counts were estimated from reference gene primer amplification. Using immunoSEQ multiplex PCR, the repertoire was profiled, and TCRdb retains in-frame clones only, with some absent. Clone size and V and J calls were adopted from that table, with D and trimming inferred from the DNA. The sample lists a few hundred thousand clones, about 88% occurring once. The germline V and J ends were trimmed by 6 bases and 4 bases, with 9 bases remaining between them. The CDR3 length is 13 residues. CDR1 and CDR2 (germline): LNHDA, SQIVND (reference sequence).

The receptor was isolated from a woman in her 40s who had recovered from COVID-19. Input material: peripheral blood. The chain links TRBV19 to TRBJ1-4; perhaps TRBD1 as D (5 bases). CDR3 sequence reads: CASSRQINEKLFF. Here the CDR3 DNA reads TGTGCCAGTAGCAGACAGATTAATGAAAAACTGTTTTTT.